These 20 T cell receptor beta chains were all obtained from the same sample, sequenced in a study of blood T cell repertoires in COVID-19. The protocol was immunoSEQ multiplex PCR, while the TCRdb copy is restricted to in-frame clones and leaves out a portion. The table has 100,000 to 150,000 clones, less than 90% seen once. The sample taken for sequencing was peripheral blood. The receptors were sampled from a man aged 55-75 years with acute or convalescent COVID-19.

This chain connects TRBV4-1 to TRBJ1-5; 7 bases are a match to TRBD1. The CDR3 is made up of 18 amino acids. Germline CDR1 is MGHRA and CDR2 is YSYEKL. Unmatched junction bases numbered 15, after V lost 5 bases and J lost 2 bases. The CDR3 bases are TGCGCCAGCAGCGACCAACCGTCGACAGGGAGGCGCAATCAGCCCCAGCATTTT. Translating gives CASSDQPSTGRRNQPQHF.

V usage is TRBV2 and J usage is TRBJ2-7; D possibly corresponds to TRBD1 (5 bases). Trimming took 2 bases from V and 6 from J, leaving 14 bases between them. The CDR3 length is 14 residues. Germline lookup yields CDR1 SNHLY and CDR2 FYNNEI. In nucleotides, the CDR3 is TGTGCCAGCAGTGAATGGGCAGGGCTAGGCGAGCAGTACTTC. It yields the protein CASSEWAGLGEQYF.

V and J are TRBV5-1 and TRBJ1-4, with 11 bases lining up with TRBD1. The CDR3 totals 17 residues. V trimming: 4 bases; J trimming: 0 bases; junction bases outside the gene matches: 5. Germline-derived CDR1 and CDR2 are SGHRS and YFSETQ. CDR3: CASSRTGGPSTNEKLFF. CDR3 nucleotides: TGCGCCAGCAGCAGGACAGGGGGCCCCTCAACTAATGAAAAACTGTTTTTT.

CDR3 protein: CASRGDRGKVYNEQFF. The CDR3 nucleotides are TGTGCCAGCAGGGGGGACAGGGGCAAAGTGTACAATGAGCAGTTCTTC. V usage is TRBV25-1 and J usage is TRBJ2-1, with 10 bases matching TRBD1. The V gene's germline CDR1 is MGHDK and CDR2 SYGVNS. The CDR3 is 16 amino acids. J gave up 4 bases and V 6 bases, and 9 bases lay outside the gene matches.

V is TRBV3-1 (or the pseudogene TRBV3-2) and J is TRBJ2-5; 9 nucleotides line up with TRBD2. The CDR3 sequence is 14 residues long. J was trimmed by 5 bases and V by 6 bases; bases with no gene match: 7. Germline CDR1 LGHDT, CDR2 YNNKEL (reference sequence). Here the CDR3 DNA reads TGTGCCAGCAGTCCTAGCGGGATTTGGGAGACCCAGTACTTC. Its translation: CASSPSGIWETQYF.

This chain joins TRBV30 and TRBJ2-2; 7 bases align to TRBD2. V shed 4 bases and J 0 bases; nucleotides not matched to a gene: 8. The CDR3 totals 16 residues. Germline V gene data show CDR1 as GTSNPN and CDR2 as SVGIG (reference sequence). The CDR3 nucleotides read TGTGCCTGGACCACCCTGGGGGGGACGAACACCGGGGAGCTGTTTTTT. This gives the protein CAWTTLGGTNTGELFF.

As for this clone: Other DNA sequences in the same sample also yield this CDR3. The CDR3 loop is CASSQDPSSGNTIYF. In nucleotides, the CDR3 is TGTGCCAGCAGCCAAGACCCGAGCTCTGGAAACACCATATATTTT. This chain uses TRBV4-2 with TRBJ1-3; D unresolved. The CDR3 consists of 15 residues. Germline V CDR1 and CDR2: LGHNA, YNFKEQ. Trimming shortened V by 0 bases and J by 0 bases, and 6 bases separated the two germline ends.

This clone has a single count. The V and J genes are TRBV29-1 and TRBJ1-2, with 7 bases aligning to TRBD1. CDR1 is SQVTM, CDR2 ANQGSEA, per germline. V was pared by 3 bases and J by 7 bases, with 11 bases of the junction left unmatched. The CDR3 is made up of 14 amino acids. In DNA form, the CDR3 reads TGCAGCGTTGACTTCCTGACAGGGAATGGTGGCTACACCTTC. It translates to CSVDFLTGNGGYTF.

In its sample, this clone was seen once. The CDR3 coding sequence is TGTGCCAGCAGTGATTGGAGACAGCAAGCTGGAAACACCATATATTTT. It encodes CASSDWRQQAGNTIYF. V usage is TRBV25-1 and J usage is TRBJ1-3; tentative D call: TRBD1 (5 bases). Germline CDR1 is MGHDK and CDR2 is SYGVNS. The germline V and J ends were trimmed by 3 bases and 2 bases, with 14 bases remaining between them. CDR3 length: 16 amino acids.

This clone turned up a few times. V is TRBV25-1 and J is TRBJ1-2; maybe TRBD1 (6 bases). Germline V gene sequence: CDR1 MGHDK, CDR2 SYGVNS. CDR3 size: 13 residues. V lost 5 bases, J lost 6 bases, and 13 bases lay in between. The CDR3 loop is CASSRNRVHGYTF. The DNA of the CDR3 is TGTGCCAGCAGTAGGAACAGGGTACATGGCTACACCTTC.

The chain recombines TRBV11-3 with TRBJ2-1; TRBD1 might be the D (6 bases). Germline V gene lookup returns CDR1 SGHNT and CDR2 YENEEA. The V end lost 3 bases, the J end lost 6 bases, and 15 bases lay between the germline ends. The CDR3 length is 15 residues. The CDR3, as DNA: TGTGCCAGCAGCTTGGCAAGGGAACAGGGCAATGAGCAGTTCTTC. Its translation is CASSLAREQGNEQFF. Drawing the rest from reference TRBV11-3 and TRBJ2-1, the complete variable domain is EAGVVQSPRYKIIEKKQPVAFWCNPISGHNTLYWYLQNLGQGPELLIRYENEEAVDDSQLPKDRFSAERLKGVDSTLKIQPAELGDSAVYLCASSLAREQGNEQFFGPGTRLTVL.

CDR3 DNA: TGTGCCAGCAGCCCGGCCGGGGGCACAGATACGCAGTATTTT. Translation gives CASSPAGGTDTQYF. The V gene is TRBV7-3, the J gene TRBJ2-3; a possible D gene is TRBD2 (5 bases). Germline assignment: CDR1 SGHTA and CDR2 FQGTGA. V shed 5 bases and J shed 1 base, with 10 bases lying between them. This CDR3 region has 14 residues.

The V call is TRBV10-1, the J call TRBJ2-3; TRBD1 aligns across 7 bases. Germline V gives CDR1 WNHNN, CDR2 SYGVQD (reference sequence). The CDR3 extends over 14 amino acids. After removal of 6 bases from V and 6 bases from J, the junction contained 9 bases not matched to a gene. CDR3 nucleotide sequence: TGCGCCAGCAGCACTCCCGACAGGGCGGATACGCAGTATTTT. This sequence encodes CASSTPDRADTQYF.

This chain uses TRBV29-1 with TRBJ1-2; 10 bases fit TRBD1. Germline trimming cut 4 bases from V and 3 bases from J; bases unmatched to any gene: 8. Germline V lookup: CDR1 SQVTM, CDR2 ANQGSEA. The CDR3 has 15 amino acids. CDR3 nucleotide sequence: TGCAGCGTTGGAGGGACAGGGGAGGAGTACTATGGCTACACCTTC. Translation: CSVGGTGEEYYGYTF.

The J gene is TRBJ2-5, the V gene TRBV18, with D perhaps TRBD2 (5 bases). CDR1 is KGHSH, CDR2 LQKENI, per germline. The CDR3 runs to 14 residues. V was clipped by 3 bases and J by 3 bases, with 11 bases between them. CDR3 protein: CASSPTAREETQYF. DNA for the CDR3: TGTGCCAGCTCACCCACAGCGAGGGAAGAGACCCAGTACTTC.

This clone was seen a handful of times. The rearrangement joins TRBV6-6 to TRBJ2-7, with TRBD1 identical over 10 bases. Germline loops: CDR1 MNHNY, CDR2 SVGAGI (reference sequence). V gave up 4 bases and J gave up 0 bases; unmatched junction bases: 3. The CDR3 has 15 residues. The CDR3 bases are TGTGCCAGCAGTTGGGGACAGGGGCTCTCCTACGAGCAGTACTTC. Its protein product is CASSWGQGLSYEQYF.

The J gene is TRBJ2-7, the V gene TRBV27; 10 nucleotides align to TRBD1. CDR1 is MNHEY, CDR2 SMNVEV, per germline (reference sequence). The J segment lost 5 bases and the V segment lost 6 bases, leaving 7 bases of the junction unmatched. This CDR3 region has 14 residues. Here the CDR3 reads CASSYGQGVHEQYF. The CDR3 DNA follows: TGTGCCAGCAGCTACGGACAGGGGGTCCACGAGCAGTACTTC.

The CDR3 DNA is TGTGCCAGCAGCTTAACGTATGGAGGAGGCTACACCTTC. The encoded protein is CASSLTYGGGYTF. The chain uses TRBV7-3 and TRBJ1-2; D unclear. V shed 0 bases and J shed 8 bases, with 10 bases lying between them. Germline CDR1 is SGHTA and CDR2 is FQGTGA. The CDR3 consists of 13 residues.

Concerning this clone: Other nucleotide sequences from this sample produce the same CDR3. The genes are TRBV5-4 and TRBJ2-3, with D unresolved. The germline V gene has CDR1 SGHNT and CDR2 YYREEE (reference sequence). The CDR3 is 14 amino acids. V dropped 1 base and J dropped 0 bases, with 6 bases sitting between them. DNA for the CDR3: TGTGCCAGCAGCTTGCGAGGCAGCACAGATACGCAGTATTTT. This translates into CASSLRGSTDTQYF.

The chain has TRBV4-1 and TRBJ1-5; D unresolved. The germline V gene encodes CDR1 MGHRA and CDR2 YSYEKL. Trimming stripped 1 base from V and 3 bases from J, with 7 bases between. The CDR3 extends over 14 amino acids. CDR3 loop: CASSQARNNQPQHF. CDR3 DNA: TGCGCCAGCAGCCAAGCGCGAAACAATCAGCCCCAGCATTTT.